This T cell receptor beta chain was recorded in a study of blood T cells in healthy people across ages. Study-wide background: The capture of about one barcoded beta molecule per two T cells was achieved by template switching.

The authors ran a second PCR of about 7 to 12 cycles using a sample-barcoded 5' primer and a J-beta primer mix. TCRdb called the 5' RACE reads again in MiXCR, with one record for every CDR3 protein. Here the sample spans hundreds of thousands of distinct CDR3 sequences, roughly 64% being singletons. This clonotype appeared a single time. What it binds is unknown. Study results and limitations: Significant beta diversity loss was already apparent by age roughly 40, declining roughly linearly.

V dropped 4 bases and J dropped 3 bases, with 9 bases sitting between them. The CDR3 extends over 12 amino acids. CDR1 and CDR2 from the germline V gene are SQVTM and ANQGSEA. Source material: blood. The TCR sequence derives from a man younger than 40 in good health. The rearrangement uses TRBV29-1 and TRBJ2-5; weak D call: TRBD2 (6 bases). DNA for the CDR3: TGCAGCGTTGCCGGGAGTGAAGAGACCCAGTACTTC. It translates to CSVAGSEETQYF.